This section outlines one TCR beta chain sequence together with its context. The sample is drawn from a study of shared clonotypes between healthy human individuals. Study-wide context: Donors consisted of a couple of women and three men between 18 and 49.

The protocol was immunoSEQ multiplex PCR, while the TCRdb copy is restricted to in-frame clones and leaves out a portion. This table holds about 500,000 clones, about 74% found once. Trimming removed 2 bases from V and 10 bases from J, with 12 bases in between. This CDR3 has 12 amino acids. Germline CDR1 and CDR2: SGHRS and YFSETQ. The sequencing input was PBMCs. The chain combines TRBV5-1 with TRBJ1-1; unclear D gene. This TCR derives from a woman aged 40 to 50 in good health. Some clones in this sample may be carry-over from other donors' samples. As DNA, the CDR3 is TGCGCCAGCAGCTTTTACGGCTCTGTAGCTTTCTTT. It encodes CASSFYGSVAFF.